This entry is about one T cell receptor beta chain. In TCRdb, the RT-PCR reads were re-called with MiXCR into one record per CDR3 protein. The sample consists of 550,000 to 750,000 distinct CDR3 sequences, more than 13% of them appearing once. The V segment lost 5 bases and the J segment 6 bases; nucleotides outside the gene matches: 9. The CDR3 runs to 17 residues. Source material: memory CD4+ T cells from blood. The V gene is TRBV12-3 or TRBV12-4, the J gene TRBJ1-6, with 11 bases aligning to TRBD1. This TCR was sampled from a female donor in good health, serving as a healthy control. This CDR3 reads CASSPKDRGPRNSPLHF. The CDR3 DNA is TGTGCCAGCAGTCCGAAGGACAGGGGGCCTCGTAATTCACCCCTCCACTTT.